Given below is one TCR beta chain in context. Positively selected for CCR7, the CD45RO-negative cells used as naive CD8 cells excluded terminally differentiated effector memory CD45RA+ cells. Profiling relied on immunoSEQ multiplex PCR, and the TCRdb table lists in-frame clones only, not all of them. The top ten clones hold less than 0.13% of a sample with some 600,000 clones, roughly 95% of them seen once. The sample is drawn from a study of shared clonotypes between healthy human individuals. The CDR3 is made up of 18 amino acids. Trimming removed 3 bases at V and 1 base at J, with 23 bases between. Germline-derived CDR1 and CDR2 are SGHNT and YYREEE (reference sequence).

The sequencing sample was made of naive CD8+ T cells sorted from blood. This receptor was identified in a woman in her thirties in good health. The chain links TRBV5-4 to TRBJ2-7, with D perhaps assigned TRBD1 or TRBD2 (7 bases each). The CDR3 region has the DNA TGTGCCAGCAGCTCGGACAGGCTCAAAGCGGGACTATCCTACGAGCAGTACTTC. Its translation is CASSSDRLKAGLSYEQYF.